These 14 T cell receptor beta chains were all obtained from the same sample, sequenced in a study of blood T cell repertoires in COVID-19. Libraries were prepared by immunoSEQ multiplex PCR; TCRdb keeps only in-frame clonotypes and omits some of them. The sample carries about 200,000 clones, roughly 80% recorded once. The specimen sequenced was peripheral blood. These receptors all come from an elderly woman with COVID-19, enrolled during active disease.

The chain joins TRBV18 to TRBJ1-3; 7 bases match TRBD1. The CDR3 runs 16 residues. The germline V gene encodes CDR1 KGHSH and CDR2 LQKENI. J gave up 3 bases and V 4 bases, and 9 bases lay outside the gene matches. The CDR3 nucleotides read TGTGCCAGCTCACAGGGGAACAGGGGAGTTGGAAACACCATATATTTT. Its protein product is CASSQGNRGVGNTIYF.

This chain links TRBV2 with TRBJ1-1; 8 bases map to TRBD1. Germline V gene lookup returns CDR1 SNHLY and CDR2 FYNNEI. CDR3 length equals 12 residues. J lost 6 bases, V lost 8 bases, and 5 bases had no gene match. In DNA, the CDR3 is TGTGCCAGCGGACAGGGAGGGGCTGAAGCTTTCTTT. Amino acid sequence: CASGQGGAEAFF. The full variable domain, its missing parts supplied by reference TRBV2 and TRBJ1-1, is EPEVTQTPSHQVTQMGQEVILRCVPISNHLYFYWYRQILGQKVEFLVSFYNNEISEKSEIFDDQFSVERPDGSNFTLKIRSTKLEDSAMYFCASGQGGAEAFFGQGTRLTVV.

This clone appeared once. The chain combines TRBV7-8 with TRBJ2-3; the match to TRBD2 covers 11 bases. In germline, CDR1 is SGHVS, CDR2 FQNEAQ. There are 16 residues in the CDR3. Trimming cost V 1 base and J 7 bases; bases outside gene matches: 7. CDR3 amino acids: CASSLVRLAGKNTQYF. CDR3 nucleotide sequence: TGTGCCAGCAGCTTAGTGCGACTAGCGGGAAAAAATACGCAGTATTTT.

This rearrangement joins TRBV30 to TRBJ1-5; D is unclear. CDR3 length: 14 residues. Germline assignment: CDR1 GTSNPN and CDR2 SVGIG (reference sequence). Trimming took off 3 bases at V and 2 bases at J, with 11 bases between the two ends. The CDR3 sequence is CAWSDILGNQPQHF. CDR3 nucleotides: TGTGCCTGGAGCGACATCCTGGGCAATCAGCCCCAGCATTTT.

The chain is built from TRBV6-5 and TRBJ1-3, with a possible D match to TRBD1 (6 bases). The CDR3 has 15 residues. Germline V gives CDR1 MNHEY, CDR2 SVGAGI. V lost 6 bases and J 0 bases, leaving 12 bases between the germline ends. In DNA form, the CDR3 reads TGTGCCAGCAGCCCCGACAGGAGCTCTGGAAACACCATATATTTT. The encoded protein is CASSPDRSSGNTIYF.

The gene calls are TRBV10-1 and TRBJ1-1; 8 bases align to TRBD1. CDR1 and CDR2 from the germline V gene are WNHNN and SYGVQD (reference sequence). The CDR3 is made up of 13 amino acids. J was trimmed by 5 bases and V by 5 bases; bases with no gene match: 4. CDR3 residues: CASSRDRLTEAFF. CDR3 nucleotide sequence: TGCGCCAGCAGTCGGGACAGGCTTACTGAAGCTTTCTTT.

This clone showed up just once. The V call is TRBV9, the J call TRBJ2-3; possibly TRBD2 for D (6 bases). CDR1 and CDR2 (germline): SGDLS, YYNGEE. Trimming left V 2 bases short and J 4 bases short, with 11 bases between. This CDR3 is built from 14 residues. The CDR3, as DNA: TGTGCCAGCAGCGTTGGGACTCTACCAGATACGCAGTATTTT. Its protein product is CASSVGTLPDTQYF.

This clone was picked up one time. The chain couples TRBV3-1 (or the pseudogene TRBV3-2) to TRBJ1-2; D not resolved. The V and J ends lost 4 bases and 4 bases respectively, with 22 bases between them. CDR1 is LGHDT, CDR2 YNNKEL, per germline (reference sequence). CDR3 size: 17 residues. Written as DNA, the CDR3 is TGTGCCAGCAGCCTATACGCAGACTATCCCGGAGGCTATGGCTACACCTTC. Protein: CASSLYADYPGGYGYTF.

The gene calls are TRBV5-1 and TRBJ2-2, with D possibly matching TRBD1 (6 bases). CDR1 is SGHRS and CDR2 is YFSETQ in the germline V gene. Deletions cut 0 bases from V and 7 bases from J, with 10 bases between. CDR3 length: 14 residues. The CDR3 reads CASSLGQVGGELFF. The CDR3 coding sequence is TGCGCCAGCAGCTTGGGACAGGTCGGCGGGGAGCTGTTTTTT.

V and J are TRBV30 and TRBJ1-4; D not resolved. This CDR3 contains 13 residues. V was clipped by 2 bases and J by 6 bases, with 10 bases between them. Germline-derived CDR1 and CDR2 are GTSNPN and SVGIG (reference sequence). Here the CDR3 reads CAWSRSPHEKLFF. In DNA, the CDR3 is TGTGCCTGGAGTCGGTCCCCCCATGAAAAACTGTTTTTT.

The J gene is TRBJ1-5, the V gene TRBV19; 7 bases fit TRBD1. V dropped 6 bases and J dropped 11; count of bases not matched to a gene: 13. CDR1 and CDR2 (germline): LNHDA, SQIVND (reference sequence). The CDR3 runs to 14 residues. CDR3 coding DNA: TGTGCCAGTAGCACCCGACAGGGACTCGGGACCCAGCATTTT. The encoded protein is CASSTRQGLGTQHF. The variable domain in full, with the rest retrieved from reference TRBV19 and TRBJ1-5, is DGGITQSPKYLFRKEGQNVTLSCEQNLNHDAMYWYRQDPGQGLRLIYYSQIVNDFQKGDIAEGYSVSREKKESFPLTVTSAQKNPTAFYLCASSTRQGLGTQHFGDGTRLSIL.

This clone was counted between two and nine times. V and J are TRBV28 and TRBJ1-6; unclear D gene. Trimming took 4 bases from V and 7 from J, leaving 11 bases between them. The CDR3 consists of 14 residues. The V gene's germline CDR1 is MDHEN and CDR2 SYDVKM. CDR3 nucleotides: TGTGCCAGCAGTTCCACTTGGAGGAATTCACCCCTCCACTTT. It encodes CASSSTWRNSPLHF.

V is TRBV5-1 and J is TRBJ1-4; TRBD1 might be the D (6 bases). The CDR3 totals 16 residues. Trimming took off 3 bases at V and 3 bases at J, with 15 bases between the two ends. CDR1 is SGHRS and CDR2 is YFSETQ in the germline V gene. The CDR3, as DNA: TGCGCCAGCAGCTCCCTAGAAGGGGGGGCTAATGAAAAACTGTTTTTT. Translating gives CASSSLEGGANEKLFF.

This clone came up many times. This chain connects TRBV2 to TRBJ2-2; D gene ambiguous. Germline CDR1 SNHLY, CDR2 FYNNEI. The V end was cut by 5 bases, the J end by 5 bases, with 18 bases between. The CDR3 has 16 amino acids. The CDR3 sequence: CASSRRPTSGTGELFF. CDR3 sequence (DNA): TGTGCCAGCAGTAGAAGACCTACGTCAGGAACCGGGGAGCTGTTTTTT.